Listed below are T cell receptor beta chains from one sample, sequenced in a study of T cell repertoires in cytomegalovirus infection. Their target antigens are unknown. TCRdb ran MiXCR on the reads and lists one entry per CDR3 protein. The sample consists of 700,000 to 950,000 distinct CDR3 sequences, 32% of them appearing once. This specimen consisted of cultured CD8+ T cells from PBMCs, obtained from culture after CMV antigen stimulation. These receptors all stem from a human donor in good health (CMV status not recorded). Some clones in this sample may be carry-over from other donors' samples. CDR3s include the opening cysteine and the closing phenylalanine or tryptophan. Fields, in order: J gene, D gene, V gene, clone size, CDR3 protein, CDR3 DNA. D genes are given only for firm matches. Clone sizes are given selectively: once, few, many, or a class where the clone is expanded.

TRBJ1-6 NA TRBV2 NA CATNGGRFNSPLHF TGTGCCACCAACGGCGGACGGTTCAATTCACCCCTCCACTTT
TRBJ1-5 TRBD1 TRBV6-1 NA CASSEGGTGYNQPQHF TGTGCCAGCAGTGAAGGGGGGACAGGCTACAATCAGCCCCAGCATTTT
TRBJ2-3 TRBD2 TRBV19 NA CASSIGLAGVDTQYF TGTGCCAGTTCGATCGGACTAGCGGGGGTAGATACGCAGTATTTT
TRBJ1-5 TRBD1 TRBV6-1 many CASTGGQGLYSNQPQHF TGTGCCAGCACCGGAGGACAGGGGCTTTATAGCAATCAGCCCCAGCATTTT
TRBJ1-1 NA TRBV4-2 few CASSQDNAGRTEAFF TGTGCCAGCAGCCAAGATAACGCAGGGCGGACTGAAGCTTTCTTT
TRBJ2-1 NA TRBV6-1 NA CASSETWGNEQFF TGTGCCAGCAGTGAAACTTGGGGCAATGAGCAGTTCTTC
TRBJ2-1 TRBD2 TRBV7-6 many CASSSLAGAPPYNEQFF TGTGCCAGCAGCTCGCTAGCGGGGGCCCCTCCCTACAATGAGCAGTTCTTC
TRBJ1-5 TRBD1 TRBV20-1 NA CSARDREEGAYQPQHF TGCAGTGCTAGAGATAGGGAAGAGGGGGCGTATCAGCCCCAGCATTTT
TRBJ2-2 NA TRBV7-2 NA CADSLVLAPGELFF TGTGCCGACAGCTTAGTTCTTGCGCCCGGGGAGCTGTTTTTT
TRBJ1-1 TRBD1 TRBV7-9 many CASSSGGSSEAFF TGTGCCAGCAGCTCAGGGGGTTCCAGTGAAGCTTTCTTT
TRBJ2-2 NA TRBV12-3/TRBV12-4 many CASSLTGPTGELFF TGTGCCAGCAGTTTAACAGGGCCCACCGGGGAGCTGTTTTTT
TRBJ2-7 NA TRBV6-8 NA CASSYDRKGEQYF TGTGCCAGCAGTTACGACCGGAAGGGCGAGCAGTACTTC
TRBJ1-2 NA TRBV6-1 NA CASRTFYLYGYTF TGTGCCAGCAGGACGTTTTACTTATATGGCTACACCTTC
TRBJ2-3 TRBD2 TRBV19 few CASSILAGVDTQYF TGTGCCAGTAGTATTCTAGCGGGGGTTGATACGCAGTATTTT
TRBJ1-1 NA TRBV15 NA CATSRAGLNTEAFF TGTGCCACCAGCAGAGCGGGCCTGAACACTGAAGCTTTCTTT
TRBJ1-2 TRBD1 TRBV12-3/TRBV12-4 once CASHRGPYGYTF TGTGCCAGTCACAGGGGACCCTATGGCTACACCTTC
TRBJ2-2 TRBD1 TRBV7-8 NA CASSTRTGLRELFF TGTGCCAGCAGCACACGGACAGGGCTGAGAGAGCTGTTTTTT
TRBJ1-2 TRBD1 TRBV27 few CASSPSTGTELYGYTF TGTGCCAGCAGTCCTAGCACCGGGACAGAACTCTATGGCTACACCTTC
TRBJ1-1 NA TRBV4-1 once CASSYRDERTEAFF TGCGCCAGCAGCTACAGGGATGAGAGGACTGAAGCTTTCTTT
TRBJ1-2 NA TRBV4-2 NA CASSQGGGPDGYTF TGTGCCAGCAGCCAAGGGGGTGGCCCGGATGGCTACACCTTC
TRBJ2-6 NA TRBV7-6 NA CASSFRRVLTF TGTGCCAGCAGCTTCCGGAGGGTCCTGACTTTC
TRBJ2-5 TRBD2 TRBV24-1 few CATSEGLAANEETQYF TGTGCCACCAGTGAAGGACTAGCGGCAAACGAAGAGACCCAGTACTTC
TRBJ2-3 TRBD2 TRBV19 NA CASNAGGQAPDTQYF TGTGCCAGTAACGCGGGGGGCCAGGCCCCGGATACGCAGTATTTT
TRBJ2-2 NA TRBV29-1 NA CSVEVPSGELFF TGCAGCGTTGAAGTCCCTTCCGGGGAGCTGTTTTTT
TRBJ2-2 NA TRBV10-3 NA CAISENNTGELFF TGTGCCATCAGTGAGAACAACACCGGGGAGCTGTTTTTT
TRBJ2-1 NA TRBV7-9 many CASSPRTESSYNEQFF TGTGCCAGCAGCCCTCGGACAGAGAGCTCCTACAATGAGCAGTTCTTC
TRBJ2-3 NA TRBV20-1 NA CSAWWDTQYF TGCAGTGCATGGTGGGATACGCAGTATTTT
TRBJ1-5 NA TRBV6-6 NA CASSPGLAQHF TGTGCCAGCAGTCCGGGGTTGGCCCAGCATTTT
TRBJ2-7 TRBD1 TRBV27 few CASSLGQGAHEQYF TGTGCCAGCAGTCTAGGACAGGGGGCCCACGAGCAGTACTTC
TRBJ2-7 NA TRBV12-3/TRBV12-4 NA CASNKAGRYEQYF TGTGCCAGCAATAAAGCCGGTCGGTACGAGCAGTACTTC
TRBJ2-1 NA TRBV4-3 NA CASSREQASYNEQFF TGCGCCAGCAGCAGAGAACAGGCCAGCTACAATGAGCAGTTCTTC
TRBJ2-7 TRBD1 TRBV6-1 NA CASSEPGQGAREQYF TGTGCCAGCAGTGAACCGGGACAGGGGGCGCGAGAGCAGTACTTC
TRBJ2-1 TRBD2 TRBV13 NA CASSFGGSRNEQFF TGTGCCAGCAGCTTCGGGGGGAGTAGGAATGAGCAGTTCTTC
TRBJ2-1 TRBD1 TRBV15 few CATSSSIRNVDQTGGMSNEQFF TGTGCCACCAGCAGCTCTATTCGCAATGTCGACCAGACAGGGGGCATGAGCAATGAGCAGTTCTTC
TRBJ1-1 NA TRBV27 NA CASSSTPQGKNTEAFF TGTGCCAGCAGTTCTACTCCCCAGGGAAAGAACACTGAAGCTTTCTTT
TRBJ2-2 TRBD2 TRBV29-1 NA CALSGGENTGELFF TGCGCTCTAAGCGGGGGCGAGAACACCGGGGAGCTGTTTTTT
TRBJ1-5 NA TRBV28 NA CASSLWGKQGNQPQHF TGTGCCAGCAGTTTATGGGGAAAACAGGGCAATCAGCCCCAGCATTTT
TRBJ2-2 TRBD2 TRBV4-1 NA CASSHREEHRETGELFF TGCGCCAGCAGCCACCGGGAGGAGCATCGAGAAACCGGGGAGCTGTTTTTT
TRBJ1-5 TRBD1 TRBV7-2 NA CASSLVGQGGQPQHF TGTGCCAGCAGCTTAGTAGGACAGGGGGGACAGCCCCAGCATTTT
TRBJ2-2 NA TRBV12-3/TRBV12-4 NA CASSTVGTGELFF TGTGCCAGCAGCACTGTTGGCACCGGGGAGCTGTTTTTT
TRBJ2-7 TRBD1 TRBV7-9 few CASSPPGTGVSYEQYF TGTGCCAGCAGTCCACCTGGGACAGGGGTATCCTACGAGCAGTACTTC
TRBJ2-5 TRBD1 TRBV15 NA CATSSLGTEETQYF TGTGCCACCAGCTCCCTTGGGACAGAAGAGACCCAGTACTTC